This entry lists 17 T cell receptor beta chains sequenced from one sample in a study of T cell repertoires in aging, cancer and after chemotherapy. A mixed TRB-A/B primer pool amplified rearranged TRB by multiplex touch-down PCR. TCRdb recomputed calls from the multiplex PCR reads with MiXCR, one row per CDR3 protein. The sample yields thousands of distinct CDR3 sequences, roughly 32% seen once. TCR beta rearrangements were amplified from peripheral blood genomic DNA. The sequencing input was blood. These receptors came from a human donor in good health.

As regards this clonotype: The CDR3 end shows no conserved phenylalanine or tryptophan, and so a read error is likely. The limits of the CDR3 on the DNA are not certain, so only TCRdb's listed CDR3 is given. V is TRBV18 and J is TRBJ1-6. 10 amino acids form the CDR3, both terminal residues included. Germline CDR1 KGHSH, CDR2 LQKENI. CDR3: CASSPPEAAA.

The gene calls are TRBV7-6 and TRBJ1-2; unclear D gene. Germline values: CDR1 SGHVS, CDR2 FNYEAQ. Trimming took off 1 base at V and 11 bases at J, with 14 bases between the two ends. The CDR3 contains 13 residues. CDR3 in DNA: TGTGCCAGCAGCTTAGGACACCGCTCGGAGTACACCTTC. Residues: CASSLGHRSEYTF. Filled out from reference TRBV7-6 and TRBJ1-2, the complete variable domain reads GAGVSQSPRYKVTKRGQDVALRCDPISGHVSLYWYRQALGQGPEFLTYFNYEAQQDKSGLPNDRFSAERPEGSISTLTIQRTEQRDSAMYRCASSLGHRSEYTFGSGTRLTVV.

This clonotype showed up just once. V gene TRBV4-3 combines with J gene TRBJ1-6; D unresolved. CDR1 and CDR2 from the germline V gene are LGHNA and YSLEER. The CDR3 is made up of 15 amino acids. The V and J ends lost 1 base and 10 bases respectively, with 14 bases between them. The CDR3 loop is CASSQGYPVVSPLHF. CDR3 nucleotides: TGCGCCAGCAGCCAAGGATACCCGGTGGTGTCACCCCTCCACTTT.

The chain employs TRBV5-4 and TRBJ2-5; no definite D call. Germline V gene data show CDR1 as SGHNT and CDR2 as YYREEE (reference sequence). V gave up 1 base and J gave up 5 bases, with 9 bases separating them. The CDR3 length is 13 residues. This chain's CDR3 is CASSLLKLETQYF. CDR3 DNA sequence: TGTGCCAGCAGCTTGTTGAAATTGGAGACCCAGTACTTC.

This clonotype showed up just a few times. The junction departs from germline at one end; a sequencing error may be responsible. This rearrangement joins TRBV6-4 to TRBJ2-3; D unresolved. Germline CDR1 MRHNA, CDR2 SNTAGT. The CDR3 contains 13 residues. CDR3 sequence: CASSETSTNTQYF. In nucleotides, the CDR3 is TGTGCCAGCAGTGAGACAAGCACAAATACGCAGTATTTT.

V is TRBV30 and J is TRBJ1-5; D is undetermined. From germline, CDR1 is GTSNPN and CDR2 SVGIG (reference sequence). Trimming left V 4 bases short and J 4 bases short, with 14 bases between. This CDR3 has 14 residues. The CDR3 nucleotides are TGTGCCTGGACGGGCGGGTCTTTTAATCAGCCCCAGCATTTT. Amino acid sequence: CAWTGGSFNQPQHF. Together with reference TRBV30 and TRBJ1-5, the CDR3 gives the full variable domain: SQTIHQWPATLVQPVGSPLSLECTVEGTSNPNLYWYRQAAGRGLQLLFYSVGIGQISSEVPQNLSASRPQDRQFILSSKKLLLSDSGFYLCAWTGGSFNQPQHFGDGTRLSIL.

This clonotype turned up a few times. The rearrangement uses TRBV12-3 or TRBV12-4 and TRBJ2-1, with TRBD1 identical over 9 bases. The CDR3 totals 15 residues. V lost 5 bases and J lost 1; bases outside the gene matches: 3. The CDR3 bases are TGTGCCAGCAGTGCTGACAGGGGGTCCTACAATGAGCAGTTCTTC. Amino acid sequence: CASSADRGSYNEQFF.

This clonotype is medium-sized (0.01 to 0.1%). The V call is TRBV27, the J call TRBJ2-3; D is ambiguous. The germline V gene has CDR1 MNHEY and CDR2 SMNVEV (reference sequence). Trimming removed 2 bases from V and 8 bases from J, with 8 bases in between. This CDR3 comprises 12 residues. CDR3 loop: CASSLRDGTQYF. The CDR3 bases are TGTGCCAGCAGTTTAAGGGATGGTACGCAGTATTTT.

About this clonotype itself: The junction shows a germline mismatch at one end, possibly a read error. This chain connects TRBV5-6 to TRBJ2-5; TRBD2 agrees at 7 bases. The CDR3 is 14 amino acids. CDR1 and CDR2 from the germline V gene are SGHDT and YYEEEE. The CDR3 loop is CASSLAGGQETQYF. The CDR3 coding sequence is TGCGCCAGCTCCCTGGCCGGGGGGCAAGAGACCCAGTACTTC. Using reference TRBV5-6 and TRBJ2-5 for the parts outside the CDR3, the full variable domain is DAGVTQSPTHLIKTRGQQVTLRCSPKSGHDTVSWYQQALGQGPQFIFQYYEEEERQRGNFPDRFSGHQFPNYSSELNVNALLLGDSALYLCASSLAGGQETQYFGPGTRLLVL.

The V and J genes are TRBV20-1 and TRBJ1-2; D is unclear. From germline, CDR1 is DFQATT and CDR2 SNEGSKA (reference sequence). This CDR3 spans 13 amino acids. V lost 3 bases, J lost 8 bases, and 16 bases lay in between. The CDR3 DNA reads TGCAGTGCTAGGAGGGCCCACTCCGACGGCTACACCTTC. Translation gives CSARRAHSDGYTF.

This clonotype is labeled medium-sized. The rearrangement links TRBV29-1 to TRBJ1-2; D unclear. V dropped 5 bases and J dropped 2 bases, with 6 bases sitting between them. The germline V gene encodes CDR1 SQVTM and CDR2 ANQGSEA. The CDR3 is 11 residues long. The CDR3 DNA is TGCAGCGTTAGTTACAACTATGGCTACACCTTC. Amino acids: CSVSYNYGYTF.

This clonotype was seen only a few times. V gene TRBV6-2 or TRBV6-3 combines with J gene TRBJ2-1; D is uncertain. V was cut by 0 bases and J by 4 bases, with 7 bases left in between. CDR1 is MNHEY, CDR2 SVGEGT, per germline. The CDR3 sequence is 14 residues long. The CDR3 is CASSYSTPYNEQFF. The CDR3 bases are TGTGCCAGCAGTTACTCGACCCCGTACAATGAGCAGTTCTTC.

The chain uses TRBV30 and TRBJ1-6; tentative D call: TRBD1 (5 bases). V was cut by 7 bases and J by 9 bases, with 19 bases left in between. This CDR3 spans 14 amino acids. The germline CDR1 and CDR2 sequences are GTSNPN and SVGIG (reference sequence). The CDR3 sequence is CASTHRSDPSPLHF. The CDR3 region has the DNA TGTGCCTCAACACACAGGTCTGACCCTTCACCCCTCCACTTT.

V is TRBV18 and J is TRBJ2-7; the D is unclear. Germline values: CDR1 KGHSH, CDR2 LQKENI. V gave up 6 bases and J gave up 0 bases, with 6 bases separating them. This CDR3 is 12 amino acids long. CDR3 sequence: CASSPSSYEQYF. DNA for the CDR3: TGTGCCAGCTCGCCCAGCTCCTACGAGCAGTACTTC.

There are a few counts of this clonotype. This CDR3 reads CATSLGGEGSTDTQYF. The CDR3 bases are TGTGCCACCAGCCTAGGGGGGGAGGGGAGCACAGATACGCAGTATTTT. This chain links TRBV24-1 with TRBJ2-3; D may be TRBD2 (7 bases). V lost 7 bases and J lost 0, with 16 bases in between. Germline lookup yields CDR1 KGHDR and CDR2 SFDVKD. The CDR3 has 16 residues.

Worth noting for this clonotype: A read error may explain this, as a much larger clone is one base away. This chain joins TRBV29-1 and TRBJ1-3, with D maybe TRBD1 (5 bases). CDR3 size: 13 residues. Germline loops: CDR1 SQVTM, CDR2 ANQGSEA. The CDR3 DNA reads TGCAGCGTAGGGGACGGCTCTGGAAACATCATATATTTT. The encoded protein is CSVGDGSGNIIYF.

This rearrangement joins TRBV11-1 to TRBJ1-6, with D possibly TRBD1 on 5 matching bases. The CDR3 contains 15 residues. V was pared by 1 base and J by 6 bases, with 10 bases between. The germline V gene has CDR1 SGHAT and CDR2 FQDESV (reference sequence). In nucleotides, the CDR3 is TGTGCCAGCAGCTTAGTAGGTCAGGGTAATTCACCCCTCCACTTT. Translating it yields CASSLVGQGNSPLHF.